This TCR beta chain was identified in a study of glioma-infiltrating T cells after dendritic cell vaccination. Study-level information: Three intradermal dendritic cell vaccine injections were given every two weeks.

Time point meaning: after dendritic cell vaccination, including at tumor progression/relapse. Patients had residual fresh-frozen tumor tissue and more than two years of survival data. Blood PBMC samples: pre-vaccination, two weeks post third vaccination, and at tumor progression. Amplification used 60 V beta primers and 13 J beta primers. Using immunoSEQ multiplex PCR, the repertoire was profiled, and TCRdb retains in-frame clones only, with some absent. The sample consists of some 110,000 clones, 90% of them appearing once. The CDR3 spans 15 residues. CDR1 and CDR2 from the germline V gene are MNHNS and SASEGT. V lost 3 bases to trimming and J lost 6 bases; unmatched junction nucleotides: 6.

The clonotype originates from a human donor with glioblastoma. This chain uses TRBV6-1 with TRBJ1-2, with 11 bases aligning to TRBD1. The sample here was blood, taken after dendritic cell vaccination. This CDR3 is CASSESGQGANGYTF. Here the CDR3 DNA reads TGTGCCAGCAGTGAGTCCGGACAGGGGGCGAATGGCTACACCTTC.